This T cell receptor beta chain was recovered during a study of shared clonotypes between healthy human individuals. Overall study findings and caveats: Sharing across several donors was seen in 4% to 5.5% of naive CD4 clonotypes. Sampling included only blood; tissue repertoires likely differ.

The sample holds one count of this clone. Antigen specificity is unknown. The DNA input per sorted-subset replicate PCR was 150 to 200 ng, corresponding to roughly 30,000 T cell genomes. The method was immunoSEQ multiplex PCR; TCRdb's version includes in-frame clones alone and lacks a portion of them. The data hold some 2,000,000 clones, with 90% to 95% observed a single time. Splitting of CD4+ cells produced CD45RA+ naive and CD45RA-negative memory subsets. Germline loops: CDR1 SNHLY, CDR2 FYNNEI. The V and J ends lost 6 bases and 4 bases respectively, with 15 bases between them. This CDR3 is built from 14 residues.

The sequenced material came from naive CD4+ T cells sorted from blood. Subset meaning: CD45RA+ positively selected. The V call is TRBV2, the J call TRBJ2-5, with D maybe TRBD1 (6 bases). This sequence was found in a man between 18 and 35 years old in good health. The CDR3 nucleotides read TGTGCCAGCAGGAAAACAGGGTTTCGAGAGACCCAGTACTTC. This sequence encodes CASRKTGFRETQYF.